The 17 T cell receptor beta chains below were found in one sample sequenced in a study of T-cell reconstitution after alpha-beta-depleted transplantation in children. The library targeted TCRbeta and was prepared with unique molecular identifiers. Each CDR3 protein is one row after TCRdb ran MiXCR on the PCR reads. The sample contains 200,000 to 250,000 distinct CDR3 sequences, under 13% of which appear only once. The sample here was PBMCs, taken before TCRalphabeta/CD19-depleted stem cell transplant. The receptor source for this set is a child younger than two with acute myeloid leukemia, due to receive a stem cell transplant.

This clonotype was seen more than once but under ten times. The V and J genes are TRBV15 and TRBJ1-1; 10 bases are a match to TRBD1. Germline-derived CDR1 and CDR2 are LNHNV and YYDKDF (reference sequence). This CDR3 region has 16 residues. With 0 bases clipped from V and 4 bases from J, the junction kept 5 bases outside the gene matches. CDR3 loop: CATSRDRGQGPTEAFF. The CDR3 nucleotides read TGTGCCACCAGCAGAGATAGGGGACAGGGGCCCACTGAAGCTTTCTTT. Combining the CDR3 with reference TRBV15 and TRBJ1-1 gives the whole variable domain DAMVIQNPRYQVTQFGKPVTLSCSQTLNHNVMYWYQQKSSQAPKLLFHYYDKDFNNEADTPDNFQSRRPNTSFCFLDIRSPGLGDTAMYLCATSRDRGQGPTEAFFGQGTRLTVV.

This clonotype has a count of ten or more. This rearrangement joins TRBV5-6 to TRBJ1-2; 8 nucleotides match TRBD1. The V gene end was trimmed by 4 bases and the J gene end by 5 bases; junction bases not matched to a gene: 7. Germline CDR1 and CDR2: SGHDT and YYEEEE. The CDR3 sequence is 14 residues long. The CDR3 bases are TGTGCCAGCAGCCTGACCGGGACAGGATATGGCTACACCTTC. Translating gives CASSLTGTGYGYTF. The variable domain in full, completed from reference TRBV5-6 and TRBJ1-2, reads DAGVTQSPTHLIKTRGQQVTLRCSPKSGHDTVSWYQQALGQGPQFIFQYYEEEERQRGNFPDRFSGHQFPNYSSELNVNALLLGDSALYLCASSLTGTGYGYTFGSGTRLTVV.

The sample holds many counts of this clonotype. The chain carries TRBV24-1 and TRBJ2-3; D is unclear. The V end lost 4 bases, the J end lost 0 bases, and 16 bases lay between the germline ends. Germline V CDR1 and CDR2: KGHDR, SFDVKD. The CDR3 loop spans 17 amino acids. The CDR3 protein is CATSESLDPRSTDTQYF. The DNA of the CDR3 is TGTGCCACCAGTGAGTCTCTGGACCCTAGGAGCACAGATACGCAGTATTTT.

This clonotype has a count of ten or more. The V and J genes are TRBV5-1 and TRBJ2-1; 13 nucleotides align to TRBD2. Germline V gives CDR1 SGHRS, CDR2 YFSETQ. The V segment lost 3 bases and the J segment 2 bases; nucleotides outside the gene matches: 5. CDR3 length: 17 amino acids. The CDR3 sequence: CASSWTSGSSAYNEQFF. The CDR3 DNA follows: TGCGCCAGCAGCTGGACTAGCGGGAGTAGCGCCTACAATGAGCAGTTCTTC.

This clonotype showed up just a few times. This chain links TRBV7-9 with TRBJ2-7, with a weak D call TRBD2 (6 bases). The CDR3 extends over 13 amino acids. Germline CDR1 SEHNR, CDR2 FQNEAQ (reference sequence). Trimming removed 5 bases at V and 2 bases at J, with 10 bases between. CDR3 residues: CASSPTSAYEQYF. CDR3 DNA sequence: TGTGCCAGCAGCCCGACTAGTGCCTACGAGCAGTACTTC.

Ten or more counts support this clonotype. This sequence joins TRBV12-3 or TRBV12-4 and TRBJ2-3, with 8 bases that match TRBD2. V gave up 6 bases and J gave up 1 base; unmatched junction bases: 6. CDR3 size: 15 residues. DNA for the CDR3: TGTGCCAGCAGACCTCGGGAGGGCGGCACAGATACGCAGTATTTT. Translating it yields CASRPREGGTDTQYF.

Concerning this clonotype itself: Sequence at one end of the junction differs from germline and may be a read error. The chain couples TRBV12-3 or TRBV12-4 to TRBJ1-2, with a possible D match to TRBD1 (5 bases). The CDR3 is 14 amino acids. The CDR3 DNA is TGTGCCAGCAGCGGGACGGGCAGCTTAAATGGCCACACCTTC. Translating it yields CASSGTGSLNGHTF.

This clonotype was observed at least ten times. The chain carries TRBV18 and TRBJ2-1, with no clear D. Per germline, CDR1 KGHSH and CDR2 LQKENI. The CDR3 runs 13 residues. V lost 0 bases and J lost 8, with 8 bases in between. The CDR3 DNA follows: TGTGCCAGCTCACCACCGGTGGGTGATGAGCAGTTCTTC. Translation: CASSPPVGDEQFF.

Remarks on this clonotype: One junction end does not reproduce the germline sequence, and a read error may be involved. This chain joins TRBV29-1 and TRBJ1-6, with D hard to call. CDR1 and CDR2 from the germline V gene are SQVTM and ANQGSEA. This CDR3 is 16 amino acids long. The DNA for the CDR3 is TGTAGCGCTGAAGATGAGGAATCCCCGGTGAATTCACCCCTCCACTTT. Its protein is CSAEDEESPVNSPLHF. The variable domain in full, with the rest retrieved from reference TRBV29-1 and TRBJ1-6, is SAVISQKPSRDICQRGTSLTIQCQVDSQVTMMFWYRQQPGQSLTLIATANQGSEATYESGFVIDKFPISRPNLTFSTLTVSNMSPEDSSIYLCSAEDEESPVNSPLHFGNGTRLTVT.

This clonotype has at least ten counts. The CDR3 bases are TGTGCCAGCAGCTCTCCTCGACTCACCGGGGAGCTGTTTTTT. As protein: CASSSPRLTGELFF. This chain connects TRBV11-2 to TRBJ2-2; D not certain. CDR1 is SGHAT and CDR2 is FQNNGV in the germline V gene. Trimming stripped 4 bases from V and 4 bases from J, with 10 bases between. This CDR3 is 14 amino acids long.

Many counts were recorded for this clonotype. CDR3 sequence (DNA): TGTGCCAGCAGCTCGAGTCCTAATGAGCAGTTCTTC. Its protein product is CASSSSPNEQFF. V usage is TRBV5-6 and J usage is TRBJ2-1; D is unresolved. Looked up from germline, CDR1 is SGHDT and CDR2 is YYEEEE. V was trimmed by 3 bases and J by 7 bases, leaving 8 bases between them. This CDR3 is built from 12 residues.

This clonotype was recorded at least ten times. The chain carries TRBV5-1 and TRBJ1-1; 8 bases are shared with TRBD1. CDR3 length equals 15 residues. Germline values: CDR1 SGHRS, CDR2 YFSETQ. Trimming cost V 3 bases and J 0 bases; bases outside gene matches: 4. The CDR3 region is CASSSTGEMNTEAFF. For the CDR3, the DNA is TGCGCCAGCAGCTCGACAGGGGAGATGAACACTGAAGCTTTCTTT.

This clonotype was counted many times. V gene TRBV15 combines with J gene TRBJ2-7; 7 bases align to TRBD1. The germline V gene has CDR1 LNHNV and CDR2 YYDKDF (reference sequence). This CDR3 is built from 13 residues. The ends lost 5 bases at V and 4 bases at J; junction bases unmatched: 5. The CDR3 DNA is TGTGCCACCAGCTCCGGGACAGTATACGAGCAGTACTTC. Protein sequence: CATSSGTVYEQYF.

The rearrangement joins TRBV27 to TRBJ2-3; 9 positions match TRBD2. With 4 bases clipped from V and 9 bases from J, the junction kept 17 bases outside the gene matches. This CDR3 is built from 17 residues. Germline V gene data show CDR1 as MNHEY and CDR2 as SMNVEV (reference sequence). The CDR3 reads CASSSLSMAGGLWTQYF. Here the CDR3 DNA reads TGTGCCAGCAGTTCTCTATCGATGGCGGGGGGGCTTTGGACGCAGTATTTT.

Many counts were recorded for this clonotype. This sequence joins TRBV20-1 and TRBJ2-3; D ambiguous. CDR1 DFQATT and CDR2 SNEGSKA come from the germline V gene (reference sequence). Trimming removed 6 bases from V and 3 bases from J, with 7 bases in between. The CDR3 sequence is 11 residues long. CDR3 nucleotides: TGCAGTGCCCACGGTACAGATACGCAGTATTTT. Translation: CSAHGTDTQYF.

The sample holds many counts of this clonotype. This chain joins TRBV7-2 and TRBJ2-1; 11 positions agree with TRBD2. The CDR3 extends over 16 amino acids. The V gene end was trimmed by 0 bases and the J gene end by 7 bases; junction bases not matched to a gene: 5. Germline V CDR1 and CDR2: SGHTA, FQGNSA. CDR3 DNA sequence: TGTGCCAGCAGCTTAGCGGGGGCTAGCGGGGGGAATGAGCAGTTCTTC. This codes for CASSLAGASGGNEQFF.

This clonotype was seen many times. The rearrangement joins TRBV2 to TRBJ2-2; TRBD2 might be the D (5 bases). The V gene lost 8 bases and the J gene lost 0 bases, with 10 bases spanning the gap. The CDR3 is 14 amino acids. CDR1 is SNHLY, CDR2 FYNNEI, per germline. CDR3 DNA sequence: TGTGCCAGCCGAGCGGCAGCGAACACCGGGGAGCTGTTTTTT. This codes for CASRAAANTGELFF.